This T cell receptor beta chain emerged from a study of response to subunit inactivated influenza vaccine. V lost 5 bases and J 4 bases, leaving 17 bases between the germline ends. Germline values: CDR1 SGHTA, CDR2 FQGNSA. The CDR3 is 16 amino acids. This clonotype showed up many times. Using its own MiXCR run on the RT-PCR reads, TCRdb lists one record per CDR3 protein. The repertoire holds roughly 500,000 distinct CDR3 sequences, with under 25% as singletons. These data also featured in a second study, about T cells expressing NK-cell markers. Per that study: The authors generated TCR beta cDNA through 5'RACE template switching with UMIs. Among the experiments, several used an anti-gamma-delta TCR antibody to restrict sorting to alpha-beta TCR T cells.

V and J are TRBV7-2 and TRBJ2-2, with D tentatively TRBD2 (6 bases). This sample comprised CD4+ T cells sorted from PBMCs, obtained 11 to 12 days after vaccination. The source is a man aged 50-60 years who received an inactivated influenza vaccine. CDR3 residues: CASSPQGGPLTGELFF. CDR3 DNA: TGTGCCAGCAGCCCCCAGGGAGGCCCACTCACCGGGGAGCTGTTTTTT.